This T cell receptor beta chain was found in a study of T cell repertoires in cytomegalovirus infection. Findings and limits, study-wide: Identification of carriers of CMV plus the relevant HLA was performed using cumulative public TCR beta family frequency.

This clonotype was seen at least ten times. Its specificity is not known. TCRdb ran MiXCR on the reads and lists one entry per CDR3 protein. The sample lists some 590,000 distinct CDR3 sequences; 40% were seen once. Germline assignment: CDR1 SGHVS and CDR2 FQNEAQ. The CDR3 runs 14 residues. The V gene lost 1 base and the J gene lost 1 base, with 8 bases spanning the gap. This sample comprised cultured PBMCs, obtained from culture after CMV antigen stimulation. The V and J genes are TRBV7-8 and TRBJ2-7; D unresolved. The receptor was isolated from a human donor in good health (CMV status not recorded). Some clones in this sample may be carry-over from other donors' samples. In DNA form, the CDR3 reads TGTGCCAGCAGCTTAGTTAGGATTTCCTACGAGCAGTACTTC. Translation gives CASSLVRISYEQYF.